Below are 28 T cell receptor beta chains sequenced from a single sample in a study of shared clonotypes between healthy human individuals. Assay used: immunoSEQ multiplex PCR; TCRdb lists only in-frame clones, some missing. Altogether about 520,000 clones are present, about 96% being singletons, with the ten largest covering 0.064%. Sequenced sample: naive CD4+ T cells sorted from blood. Specified subset: CD45RA+ positively selected. The receptors come from a woman aged 25 to 39 in good health.

The rearrangement joins TRBV11-1 to TRBJ1-6, with 7 bases that match TRBD1. Germline V gives CDR1 SGHAT, CDR2 FQDESV (reference sequence). The V and J ends lost 2 bases and 7 bases, in that order; junction bases with no gene match: 8. There are 16 residues in the CDR3. The CDR3, as DNA: TGTGCCAGCAGCTTAAGGCCCGGGACAGCAAATTCACCCCTCCACTTT. Amino acids: CASSLRPGTANSPLHF.

The J gene is TRBJ1-4, the V gene TRBV2; TRBD1 might be the D (5 bases). V gave up 4 bases and J gave up 0 bases, with 9 bases separating them. There are 15 residues in the CDR3. Germline V gene sequence: CDR1 SNHLY, CDR2 FYNNEI. The CDR3 here is CASSAQGSTNEKLFF. The CDR3 DNA follows: TGTGCCAGCAGTGCCCAGGGATCAACTAATGAAAAACTGTTTTTT.

This clone has just one count. The CDR3: CASSRGQPASGNTIYF. The DNA of the CDR3 is TGCGCCAGCAGCCGCGGCCAGCCAGCTTCTGGAAACACCATATATTTT. V is TRBV5-1 and J is TRBJ1-3; D is unclear. The CDR3 length is 16 residues. With 4 bases removed from V and 1 base from J, the gap between germline ends came to 15 bases. CDR1 and CDR2 (germline): SGHRS, YFSETQ.

The chain links TRBV5-6 to TRBJ2-7; 15 bases are shared with TRBD2. The CDR3 totals 17 residues. Trimming took 1 base from V and 2 from J; bases not matched to a gene: 4. The germline gives CDR1 SGHDT, CDR2 YYEEEE. The CDR3 protein is CASSLLGLAGGAYEQYF. CDR3 DNA: TGTGCCAGCAGCTTGTTGGGACTAGCGGGAGGAGCCTACGAGCAGTACTTC.

The V call is TRBV6-5, the J call TRBJ1-3; 7 bases align to TRBD1. Germline V gene data show CDR1 as MNHEY and CDR2 as SVGAGI. The CDR3 sequence is 15 residues long. J was trimmed by 0 bases and V by 7 bases; bases with no gene match: 6. CDR3 bases: TGTGCCAGCACCGAGGACAGGTACTCTGGAAACACCATATATTTT. Encoded protein: CASTEDRYSGNTIYF.

J is TRBJ2-7 and V is TRBV5-4; D not certain. Trimming left V 4 bases short and J 2 bases short, with 7 bases between. There are 12 residues in the CDR3. The germline V gene has CDR1 SGHNT and CDR2 YYREEE (reference sequence). Written as DNA, the CDR3 is TGTGCCAGCAGCGTATTTCCCTACGAGCAGTACTTC. This encodes CASSVFPYEQYF.

The V and J genes are TRBV5-4 and TRBJ2-7; TRBD1 aligns across 11 bases. J lost 7 bases, V lost 5 bases, and 14 bases had no gene match. The germline V gene has CDR1 SGHNT and CDR2 YYREEE (reference sequence). The CDR3 covers 16 residues. The CDR3 spells CASSYRTGGSLWEQYF. As DNA, the CDR3 is TGTGCCAGCAGTTACCGGACAGGGGGCAGCCTATGGGAGCAGTACTTC.

This chain connects TRBV4-2 to TRBJ2-7; D unclear. The ends were cut back, 1 base at V and 0 bases at J, with 7 bases in the middle. Germline-derived CDR1 and CDR2 are LGHNA and YNFKEQ. The CDR3 is made up of 14 amino acids. DNA of the CDR3: TGTGCCAGCAGCCAAGGAAAGGGCTCCTACGAGCAGTACTTC. Translated, it gives CASSQGKGSYEQYF.

The V call is TRBV28, the J call TRBJ2-5; D gene uncertain. Per germline, CDR1 MDHEN and CDR2 SYDVKM. Trimming left V 5 bases short and J 1 base short, with 11 bases between. CDR3 length: 14 amino acids. CDR3 nucleotides: TGTGCCAGCAGTAGTGCAGGCGGCCAAGAGACCCAGTACTTC. It codes for CASSSAGGQETQYF.

The rearrangement uses TRBV13 and TRBJ2-7; TRBD2 agrees at 9 bases. Germline CDR1 and CDR2: PRHDT and FYEKMQ (reference sequence). This CDR3 has 15 residues. Unmatched junction bases numbered 7, after V lost 3 bases and J lost 4 bases. The chain's CDR3 is CASSFLSSGMYEQYF. Written as DNA, the CDR3 is TGTGCCAGCAGCTTTTTGTCTAGCGGGATGTACGAGCAGTACTTC.

The J gene is TRBJ1-2, the V gene TRBV5-4; possibly TRBD1 for D (6 bases). Germline CDR1 and CDR2: SGHNT and YYREEE (reference sequence). The CDR3 length is 11 residues. V was shortened by 4 bases and J by 9 bases, with 10 bases between the two germline ends. Here the CDR3 DNA reads TGTGCCAGCAGCCGCGACAGGAGCTACACCTTC. Protein product: CASSRDRSYTF.

The J gene is TRBJ2-7, the V gene TRBV19, with 8 bases identical to TRBD2. The V segment lost 6 bases and the J segment 1 base; nucleotides outside the gene matches: 8. Germline V gene sequence: CDR1 LNHDA, CDR2 SQIVND (reference sequence). This CDR3 is built from 15 residues. CDR3 protein: CASSKRGGRSYEQYF. CDR3 coding DNA: TGTGCCAGTAGCAAACGGGGGGGGCGGTCCTACGAGCAGTACTTC.

The gene calls are TRBV5-1 and TRBJ2-7, with D possibly being TRBD1 or TRBD2 (6 bases each). Germline V gene sequence: CDR1 SGHRS, CDR2 YFSETQ. The CDR3 runs 14 residues. The V gene lost 5 bases and the J gene lost 0 bases, with 12 bases spanning the gap. In nucleotides, the CDR3 is TGCGCCAGCAGTAGGGGGGAAGACTCCTACGAGCAGTACTTC. Amino acids: CASSRGEDSYEQYF.

The chain has TRBV19 and TRBJ2-1; TRBD2 matches 11 bases. After removal of 5 bases from V and 7 bases from J, the junction contained 10 bases not matched to a gene. CDR3 size: 16 residues. Germline CDR1 is LNHDA and CDR2 is SQIVND (reference sequence). The DNA of the CDR3 is TGTGCCAGTAGTGTTGCTTCGGCTAGCGGGAGGAATGAGCAGTTCTTC. Amino acids: CASSVASASGRNEQFF.

This clone appeared once. This sequence joins TRBV29-1 and TRBJ2-7; 14 bases are a match to TRBD2. Germline V gene data show CDR1 as SQVTM and CDR2 as ANQGSEA. V gave up 0 bases and J gave up 5 bases; unmatched junction bases: 9. The CDR3 is 17 amino acids. This CDR3 is CSVEDLRTSGRIDEQYF. The CDR3 DNA is TGCAGCGTTGAAGACCTAAGGACTAGCGGGAGGATCGACGAGCAGTACTTC.

The chain is built from TRBV4-2 and TRBJ2-3, with 7 bases fitting TRBD1. J was trimmed by 5 bases and V by 4 bases; bases with no gene match: 18. Germline CDR1 reads LGHNA; CDR2 reads YNFKEQ. This CDR3 is 18 amino acids long. The DNA of the CDR3 is TGTGCCAGCAGCCTCACAGCCGCCAGGGGGAGTCGGGGAGATACGCAGTATTTT. It is translated as CASSLTAARGSRGDTQYF.

The genes are TRBV28 and TRBJ2-1; 9 bases are shared with TRBD2. CDR1 and CDR2 from the germline V gene are MDHEN and SYDVKM. The CDR3 totals 16 residues. The trim removed 2 bases at V and 2 bases at J, leaving 4 bases unmatched. In DNA form, the CDR3 reads TGTGCCAGCAGTTTACGCCTAGCGGGAACCTACAATGAGCAGTTCTTC. Its protein product is CASSLRLAGTYNEQFF.

The V gene is TRBV5-1, the J gene TRBJ1-1; D is unclear. CDR1 is SGHRS and CDR2 is YFSETQ in the germline V gene. The CDR3 extends over 14 amino acids. The V end was cut by 4 bases, the J end by 2 bases, with 12 bases between. The CDR3 DNA follows: TGCGCCAGCAGCCCTGGTGGGATAAACACTGAAGCTTTCTTT. Its translation is CASSPGGINTEAFF.

The DNA for the CDR3 is TGTGCCAGCAGCTTGGTAGGGACTAGCGGGAGGACCTACAATGAGCAGTTCTTC. This codes for CASSLVGTSGRTYNEQFF. The gene calls are TRBV5-6 and TRBJ2-1, with 15 bases matching TRBD2. The trim removed 0 bases at V and 2 bases at J, leaving 3 bases unmatched. Looked up from germline, CDR1 is SGHDT and CDR2 is YYEEEE. This CDR3 has 18 amino acids.

V gene TRBV5-4 combines with J gene TRBJ2-1; 11 nucleotides agree with TRBD2. CDR1 SGHNT and CDR2 YYREEE come from the germline V gene (reference sequence). CDR3 length equals 19 residues. With 0 bases clipped from V and 0 bases from J, the junction kept 8 bases outside the gene matches. The CDR3 sequence is CASSLAVAGGWSSYNEQFF. The CDR3 DNA reads TGTGCCAGCAGCTTGGCGGTAGCGGGAGGGTGGAGCTCCTACAATGAGCAGTTCTTC.

The chain uses TRBV6-4 and TRBJ2-5; 8 bases agree with TRBD2. With the DNA end fitting TRBJ2-7 better, the J assignment may be wrong. The CDR3 consists of 17 residues. Germline V gives CDR1 MRHNA, CDR2 SNTAGT. In DNA, the CDR3 is TGTGCCAGCAGTGACGCTTCACTAGCGGAGTCCCCCTACGAGCAGTACTTC. Its protein is CASSDASLAESPYEQYF.

The chain links TRBV10-3 to TRBJ2-2; TRBD2 matches 8 bases. This CDR3 comprises 15 residues. The V gene's germline CDR1 is ENHRY and CDR2 SYGVKD. V gave up 2 bases and J gave up 3 bases; unmatched junction bases: 2. CDR3 region: CAISEPAGDTGELFF. CDR3 coding DNA: TGTGCCATCAGTGAGCCAGCGGGAGACACCGGGGAGCTGTTTTTT.

The V and J genes are TRBV6-1 and TRBJ2-2; D gene uncertain. CDR1 and CDR2 (germline): MNHNS, SASEGT. V was pared by 5 bases and J by 1 base, with 5 bases between. The CDR3 runs to 13 residues. DNA of the CDR3: TGTGCCAGCAGTCCTTTGAACACCGGGGAGCTGTTTTTT. It is translated as CASSPLNTGELFF.

As for this clone: Additional DNA sequences in this sample encode the identical CDR3. This rearrangement joins TRBV18 to TRBJ2-5, with 10 nucleotides matching TRBD1. Looked up from germline, CDR1 is KGHSH and CDR2 is LQKENI. This CDR3 is built from 15 residues. J was trimmed by 2 bases and V by 3 bases; bases with no gene match: 3. CDR3 loop: CASSPGTGAQETQYF. The CDR3 DNA sequence: TGTGCCAGCTCACCGGGGACAGGGGCACAAGAGACCCAGTACTTC.

The genes are TRBV6-5 and TRBJ2-3; 12 positions match TRBD2. The V gene's germline CDR1 is MNHEY and CDR2 SVGAGI. The J segment lost 7 bases and the V segment lost 5 bases, leaving 4 bases of the junction unmatched. This CDR3 comprises 14 residues. This CDR3 is CASSTTSGSNTQYF. The CDR3 region has the DNA TGTGCCAGCAGTACGACTAGCGGGAGTAATACGCAGTATTTT.

The chain has TRBV28 and TRBJ2-1; weak D call: TRBD2 (6 bases). Germline V gives CDR1 MDHEN, CDR2 SYDVKM. The germline V and J ends were trimmed by 3 bases and 9 bases, with 18 bases remaining between them. This CDR3 region has 15 residues. The CDR3 sequence: CASSFSGSGRGEQFF. Written as DNA, the CDR3 is TGTGCCAGCAGTTTTTCCGGGAGTGGCCGAGGTGAGCAGTTCTTC. The variable domain in full, with the rest retrieved from reference TRBV28 and TRBJ2-1, is DVKVTQSSRYLVKRTGEKVFLECVQDMDHENMFWYRQDPGLGLRLIYFSYDVKMKEKGDIPEGYSVSREKKERFSLILESASTNQTSMYLCASSFSGSGRGEQFFGPGTRLTVL.

This chain joins TRBV7-7 and TRBJ2-1; TRBD2 might be the D (5 bases). Between the trimmed V and J ends, which lost 3 bases and 8 bases, there was a span of 14 bases. The CDR3 spans 14 residues. Germline V CDR1 and CDR2: SSHAT, FNYEAQ (reference sequence). The chain's CDR3 is CASSFGGLSDEQFF. DNA of the CDR3: TGTGCCAGCAGCTTCGGCGGGCTCTCGGATGAGCAGTTCTTC.

CDR3 nucleotide sequence: TGTGCCAGCAGCCCCCGGGGGAGCAATCAGCCCCAGCATTTT. It codes for CASSPRGSNQPQHF. This rearrangement joins TRBV7-9 to TRBJ1-5, with D tentatively TRBD1 (5 bases). There are 14 residues in the CDR3. Germline V gene data show CDR1 as SEHNR and CDR2 as FQNEAQ (reference sequence). Between the trimmed V and J ends, which lost 5 bases and 1 base, there was a span of 9 bases. Variable domain in full (rest from reference TRBV7-9 and TRBJ1-5): DTGVSQNPRHKITKRGQNVTFRCDPISEHNRLYWYRQTLGQGPEFLTYFQNEAQLEKSRLLSDRFSAERPKGSFSTLEIQRTEQGDSAMYLCASSPRGSNQPQHFGDGTRLSIL.